This TCR beta chain was profiled in a study of early T cells in non-severe SARS-CoV-2 infection. Whole-study results and caveats: Anti-spike CD8 specificities were favored by VDJdb matching, whose results missed private and CD4 specificities.

Concerning this clonotype itself: No antigen is known for it.

TCRdb recomputed calls from the 5' RACE reads with MiXCR, one row per CDR3 protein. Of roughly 70,000 distinct CDR3 sequences detected, over 20% appear once; the ten largest clones hold more than 15%. Trimming removed 1 base from V and 2 bases from J, with 5 bases in between. CDR3 length: 13 amino acids. Germline V gene data show CDR1 as MGHRA and CDR2 as YSYEKL. The sequence came from an adult who was a healthcare worker with PCR-confirmed SARS-CoV-2 infection or an uninfected control (not recorded which). V gene TRBV4-1 combines with J gene TRBJ1-1; D uncertain. Sequenced here: whole blood, sampled at baseline. The CDR3 sequence is CASSQGPNTEAFF. The CDR3 nucleotides are TGCGCCAGCAGCCAAGGCCCAAACACTGAAGCTTTCTTT.